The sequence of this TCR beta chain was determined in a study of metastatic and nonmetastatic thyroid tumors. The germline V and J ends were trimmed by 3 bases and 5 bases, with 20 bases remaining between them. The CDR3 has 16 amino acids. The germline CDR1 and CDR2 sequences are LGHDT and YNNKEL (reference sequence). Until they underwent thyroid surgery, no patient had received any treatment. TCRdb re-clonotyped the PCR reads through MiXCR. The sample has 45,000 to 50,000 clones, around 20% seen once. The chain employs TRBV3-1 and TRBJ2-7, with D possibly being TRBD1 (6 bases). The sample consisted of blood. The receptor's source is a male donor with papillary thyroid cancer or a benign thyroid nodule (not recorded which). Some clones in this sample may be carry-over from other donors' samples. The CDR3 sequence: CASSQGARGERDEQYF. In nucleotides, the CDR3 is TGTGCCAGCAGCCAGGGGGCTAGAGGGGAGAGAGACGAGCAGTACTTC.